These 22 T cell receptor beta chains were all obtained from the same sample, sequenced in a study of cytomegalovirus exposure and HLA in healthy donors. Vbeta (60) and Jbeta (13) primers were used in the PCR. TCRdb's copy holds only in-frame clones and misses some; the assay was immunoSEQ multiplex PCR. Of approximately 200,000 clones listed, about three quarters are singletons. The sequencing input was PBMCs. The receptor source for this set is a man between 18 and 29 years old in good health and CMV-seronegative.

This chain links TRBV6-5 with TRBJ2-7; maybe TRBD1 (6 bases). Germline assignment: CDR1 MNHEY and CDR2 SVGAGI. This CDR3 region has 14 residues. V shed 0 bases and J shed 2 bases, with 8 bases lying between them. CDR3 in DNA: TGTGCCAGCAGTTACTCGACAGGAGCCTACGAGCAGTACTTC. It yields the protein CASSYSTGAYEQYF.

This chain joins TRBV19 and TRBJ2-7; 12 bases fit TRBD2. Unmatched junction bases numbered 8, after V lost 3 bases and J lost 5 bases. This CDR3 contains 16 residues. CDR1 is LNHDA and CDR2 is SQIVND in the germline V gene (reference sequence). CDR3 sequence (DNA): TGTGCCAGTAGTATCATGGGACTAGCGGGTCGGGACGAGCAGTACTTC. It translates to CASSIMGLAGRDEQYF.

This clone was observed a single time. The J gene is TRBJ2-7, the V gene TRBV28, with D perhaps matching TRBD2 (5 bases). V lost 4 bases and J lost 5, with 18 bases in between. This CDR3 contains 15 residues. Germline V gene data show CDR1 as MDHEN and CDR2 as SYDVKM. The CDR3 loop reads CASSSPRGSFNEQYF. CDR3 nucleotide sequence: TGTGCCAGCAGTTCCCCCCGGGGAAGTTTTAACGAGCAGTACTTC.

The genes are TRBV27 and TRBJ2-1; TRBD2 agrees at 9 bases. This CDR3 region has 17 residues. In germline, CDR1 is MNHEY, CDR2 SMNVEV (reference sequence). The junction had 10 bases not matched to a gene; V was cut back by 5 bases and J by 2 bases. The CDR3 spells CASSPSTGTSPYNEQFF. The CDR3 region has the DNA TGTGCCAGCAGTCCATCAACCGGGACTAGCCCCTACAATGAGCAGTTCTTC.

The V gene is TRBV4-1, the J gene TRBJ2-3, with D possibly matching TRBD1 (5 bases). V lost 4 bases and J lost 2, with 13 bases in between. Germline CDR1 and CDR2: MGHRA and YSYEKL. CDR3 size: 15 residues. In DNA form, the CDR3 reads TGCGCCAGCAGCCCCGTGGGGCTAGACACAGATACGCAGTATTTT. It encodes CASSPVGLDTDTQYF.

V is TRBV11-2 and J is TRBJ2-2, with 7 bases that match TRBD1. From germline, CDR1 is SGHAT and CDR2 FQNNGV. V shed 5 bases, J shed 0 bases, and the junction held 6 bases outside the gene matches. This CDR3 is built from 16 residues. The CDR3 region is CASSAGQVANTGELFF. CDR3 coding DNA: TGTGCCAGCAGCGCTGGACAGGTCGCGAACACCGGGGAGCTGTTTTTT.

This rearrangement joins TRBV7-2 to TRBJ2-5; weak D call: TRBD1 (5 bases). Germline V gene sequence: CDR1 SGHTA, CDR2 FQGNSA. The ends were cut back, 7 bases at V and 1 base at J, with 13 bases in the middle. This CDR3 region has 14 residues. The CDR3 DNA reads TGTGCCAGCAACAAAGACAGACTCCAAGAGACCCAGTACTTC. Protein sequence: CASNKDRLQETQYF. The variable domain in full, completed from reference TRBV7-2 and TRBJ2-5, reads GAGVSQSPSNKVTEKGKDVELRCDPISGHTALYWYRQSLGQGLEFLIYFQGNSAPDKSGLPSDRFSAERTGGSVSTLTIQRTQQEDSAVYLCASNKDRLQETQYFGPGTRLLVL.

This chain connects TRBV6-4 to TRBJ2-3, with 10 bases that match TRBD1. Germline trimming cut 5 bases from V and 5 bases from J; bases unmatched to any gene: 1. CDR1 MRHNA and CDR2 SNTAGT come from the germline V gene. The CDR3 consists of 13 residues. CDR3 region: CASSRDRGDTQYF. The CDR3 DNA follows: TGTGCCAGCAGTAGGGACAGGGGAGATACGCAGTATTTT.

The chain links TRBV28 to TRBJ2-1; perhaps TRBD2 as D (6 bases). V gave up 2 bases and J gave up 7 bases, with 6 bases separating them. The germline V gene encodes CDR1 MDHEN and CDR2 SYDVKM. The CDR3 consists of 12 residues. CDR3 DNA: TGTGCCAGCAGTTTAGGAGGGAATGAGCAGTTCTTC. It is translated as CASSLGGNEQFF.

V gene TRBV28 combines with J gene TRBJ1-5, with 7 nucleotides matching TRBD1. The CDR3 loop spans 18 amino acids. V lost 5 bases to trimming and J lost 4 bases; unmatched junction nucleotides: 17. Looked up from germline, CDR1 is MDHEN and CDR2 is SYDVKM. For the CDR3, the DNA is TGTGCCAGCAGTCCCGGGGGGGTGGGTCAGGGGGGTAATCAGCCCCAGCATTTT. Its protein is CASSPGGVGQGGNQPQHF.

The chain uses TRBV4-2 and TRBJ1-2; D is ambiguous. CDR1 is LGHNA and CDR2 is YNFKEQ in the germline V gene. The V gene lost 4 bases and the J gene lost 3 bases, with 18 bases spanning the gap. This CDR3 contains 16 residues. CDR3 protein: CASSLPLQVEDYGYTF. For the CDR3, the DNA is TGTGCCAGCAGCCTCCCCCTTCAGGTGGAGGACTATGGCTACACCTTC.

A note on this clone: One base away lies a much larger clone, so this may be a sequencing read error. At the DNA level, this CDR3 is encoded by other sequences in the same sample as well. This chain connects TRBV6-1 to TRBJ2-7; D possibly corresponds to TRBD2 (7 bases). CDR1 and CDR2 (germline): MNHNS, SASEGT. V lost 0 bases to trimming and J lost 2 bases, with 11 bases between them. This CDR3 is 15 amino acids long. The CDR3 DNA reads TGTGCCAGCAGTGAAGCGACGGGGGGCGCCTACGAGCAGTACTTC. The encoded protein is CASSEATGGAYEQYF.

V and J are TRBV6-1 and TRBJ1-1; D remains unclear. V lost 3 bases and J 0 bases, leaving 11 bases between the germline ends. There are 15 residues in the CDR3. Germline lookup yields CDR1 MNHNS and CDR2 SASEGT. CDR3 region: CASSDRGAMNTEAFF. For the CDR3, the DNA is TGTGCCAGCAGTGATCGCGGAGCCATGAACACTGAAGCTTTCTTT.

The chain employs TRBV19 and TRBJ1-5; TRBD1 aligns across 9 bases. Unmatched junction bases numbered 5, after V lost 4 bases and J lost 1 base. Germline V gene sequence: CDR1 LNHDA, CDR2 SQIVND (reference sequence). The CDR3 covers 16 residues. In DNA, the CDR3 is TGTGCCAGTAGTAAGCAGGGACAGGGAAGCAATCAGCCCCAGCATTTT. It codes for CASSKQGQGSNQPQHF.

The V and J genes are TRBV29-1 and TRBJ1-4, with 9 bases matching TRBD1. Unmatched junction bases numbered 11, after V lost 8 bases and J lost 10 bases. The CDR3 has 13 amino acids. Germline V gene lookup returns CDR1 SQVTM and CDR2 ANQGSEA. CDR3 nucleotide sequence: TGCAGCTTCCGCCGGGACAGGGCGGGAAAACTGTTTTTT. Amino acids: CSFRRDRAGKLFF.

The genes are TRBV30 and TRBJ2-7, with TRBD1 as a possible D gene (5 bases). CDR3 length: 16 amino acids. CDR1 and CDR2 (germline): GTSNPN, SVGIG (reference sequence). V lost 5 bases and J lost 2, with 22 bases in between. CDR3: CAWGRQGGSDPYEQYF. CDR3 nucleotides: TGTGCCTGGGGCCGGCAGGGTGGCTCCGATCCCTACGAGCAGTACTTC.

This sequence joins TRBV11-2 and TRBJ1-2; TRBD1 is a possible D gene (5 bases). Germline CDR1 and CDR2: SGHAT and FQNNGV. The CDR3 length is 15 residues. The ends were cut back, 2 bases at V and 4 bases at J, with 14 bases in the middle. In DNA, the CDR3 is TGTGCCAGCAGCTTATTGGGCGGGACGGCCTATGGCTACACCTTC. Encoded protein: CASSLLGGTAYGYTF.

The chain combines TRBV19 with TRBJ2-7; 11 bases line up with TRBD2. This CDR3 is 15 amino acids long. With V trimmed by 7 bases and J by 1 base, 6 bases remained unmatched. Looked up from germline, CDR1 is LNHDA and CDR2 is SQIVND (reference sequence). The CDR3 region is CASTPSGGLSYEQYF. The CDR3 nucleotides are TGTGCCAGTACCCCTAGCGGGGGGTTGTCCTACGAGCAGTACTTC. The full variable domain, completed using reference TRBV19 and TRBJ2-7, is DGGITQSPKYLFRKEGQNVTLSCEQNLNHDAMYWYRQDPGQGLRLIYYSQIVNDFQKGDIAEGYSVSREKKESFPLTVTSAQKNPTAFYLCASTPSGGLSYEQYFGPGTRLTVT.

The chain recombines TRBV9 with TRBJ2-1; D not resolved. Germline V CDR1 and CDR2: SGDLS, YYNGEE. The V end lost 0 bases, the J end lost 3 bases, and 7 bases lay between the germline ends. The CDR3 covers 14 residues. The CDR3 region is CASSVGALYNEQFF. The CDR3 DNA reads as TGTGCCAGCAGCGTAGGGGCCCTCTACAATGAGCAGTTCTTC. Combining the CDR3 with reference TRBV9 and TRBJ2-1 gives the whole variable domain DSGVTQTPKHLITATGQRVTLRCSPRSGDLSVYWYQQSLDQGLQFLIQYYNGEERAKGNILERFSAQQFPDLHSELNLSSLELGDSALYFCASSVGALYNEQFFGPGTRLTVL.

CDR3 nucleotides: TGTGCCTGGAGTGTACTCCTAGCGGGGGGGCAGAATGAGCAGTTCTTC. Amino acid sequence: CAWSVLLAGGQNEQFF. The rearrangement joins TRBV30 to TRBJ2-1; 12 nucleotides line up with TRBD2. V gave up 0 bases and J gave up 7 bases; unmatched junction bases: 7. This CDR3 has 16 residues. Germline V gives CDR1 GTSNPN, CDR2 SVGIG (reference sequence).

The CDR3: CASSWGGAGAFF. In DNA form, the CDR3 reads TGCGCCAGCAGCTGGGGAGGGGCTGGAGCTTTCTTT. V and J are TRBV4-1 and TRBJ1-1; the D gene is possibly TRBD1 (5 bases). Germline V gene sequence: CDR1 MGHRA, CDR2 YSYEKL. Deletions cut 5 bases from V and 10 bases from J, with 14 bases between. The CDR3 is made up of 12 amino acids.

This clone was detected only once. The chain carries TRBV18 and TRBJ2-7; possibly TRBD1 for D (5 bases). CDR3 length equals 15 residues. The ends were cut back, 0 bases at V and 2 bases at J, with 11 bases in the middle. Germline CDR1 and CDR2: KGHSH and LQKENI. CDR3: CASSPPSRDTYEQYF. The CDR3 nucleotides are TGTGCCAGCTCACCACCCAGCAGGGATACCTACGAGCAGTACTTC. Full variable domain (rest looked up from reference TRBV18 and TRBJ2-7): NAGVMQNPRHLVRRRGQEARLRCSPMKGHSHVYWYRQLPEEGLKFMVYLQKENIIDESGMPKERFSAEFPKEGPSILRIQQVVRGDSAAYFCASSPPSRDTYEQYFGPGTRLTVT.